This T cell receptor beta chain was recorded in a study of OX40 agonist ivuxolimab in advanced cancers. Turning to the overall study: Ivuxolimab, which targeted the costimulatory receptor OX40 (CD134), was an agonistic, fully human IgG2 monoclonal antibody. Intravenous ivuxolimab was administered to patients every 2 weeks at six dose levels: 0.01, 0.1, 0.3, 1.5, 3 and 10 mg/kg. Among the roughly 50 dose-escalation patients, around 19 had hepatocellular carcinoma, around 15 melanoma, 9 renal cell carcinoma and 9 head and neck cancer. In the dose-escalation cohort, approximately 83% of patients were male, and the mean age was roughly 60 years with a range of roughly 20 to 85. Prior anti-PD-1, anti-PD-L1 or anti-CTLA-4 therapy was permitted, and about 40% of dose-escalation patients had received checkpoint inhibitors. Partial responses occurred in three dose-escalation patients: two with cutaneous melanoma and one with hepatocellular carcinoma. The point of sequencing TCRbeta in the periphery was to test whether ivuxolimab changed TCR sequence diversity and drove clonal T-cell expansion. The monotherapy dose-escalation portion (N of about 49 patients) of the phase I ivuxolimab trial is reported in the paper. The paper as a whole reports these results and caveats: Antigen specificity was not determined for the clonally expanded peripheral T cells. In the 0.1-3.0 mg/kg groups, partial responders were among the patients with the lowest normalized peripheral clonal expansion, particularly in CD8+ T cells. Clonal expansion of both CD4+ and CD8+ blood T cells was observed from baseline to week 6 at doses 0.1 to 3.0 mg/kg. After ivuxolimab, more expanded clones were found on average in CD8+ T cells than in CD4+ T cells. Low levels of normalized T-cell clonal expansion were also seen in some nonresponding patients.

For sequencing of the TCRbeta CDR3 region, genomic DNA was extracted from the sorted cells. TCRbeta CDR3 regions were sequenced using the immunoSEQ Assay. TCRdb's version of the immuneACCESS table is confined to in-frame rearrangements and falls short of the full clone set. An unresolved V gene accounts for under half of the shortfall where checked; the remainder is of unknown origin. This sample comprises 35,000 to 45,000 clones, roughly 92% of them detected only once. The top ten clones comprise over 12% of the sample. In its sample, this clone was seen a few times. The target of this receptor is not known. Per-base qualities were not stored, and no clone one base away is much larger. From a lookup of the germline V gene, CDR1 and CDR2 are MNHEY and SVGAGI. The CDR3 covers 16 residues, taking in both the cysteine and the phenylalanine. CDR3 DNA only is kept here, 48 bases in frame from base 1. V was cut back by 1 base and J by 3 bases, leaving a gap of 15 bases between them.

The trial excluded patients who had a history of autoimmune disease or who were on systemic immunosuppression. Peripheral blood for TCR sequencing was collected from all dose cohorts at baseline, on cycle 4 day 1, and on cycle 7 day 1. Samples were obtained from an open-label, multicenter, first-in-human phase I dose-escalation trial of ivuxolimab. Adults with locally advanced or metastatic melanoma, renal cell carcinoma, hepatocellular carcinoma or head and neck squamous cell carcinoma were enrolled in the trial. CD4+ and CD8+ T cells were sorted separately from peripheral blood before TCR sequencing.

The sample here was CD4+ or CD8+ T cells sorted from blood, taken in a trial of the OX40 agonist ivuxolimab. The sequence derives from an adult with an advanced solid tumor such as melanoma, head and neck, liver or kidney cancer. The rearranged segments are TRBV6-5 and TRBJ1-1; the D gene is perhaps TRBD1, on 5 matching bases. The DNA reads TGTGCCAGCAGTTACTTATTTGGGCGGGGCGACACTGAAGCTTTCTTT. Translated, it gives CASSYLFGRGDTEAFF.